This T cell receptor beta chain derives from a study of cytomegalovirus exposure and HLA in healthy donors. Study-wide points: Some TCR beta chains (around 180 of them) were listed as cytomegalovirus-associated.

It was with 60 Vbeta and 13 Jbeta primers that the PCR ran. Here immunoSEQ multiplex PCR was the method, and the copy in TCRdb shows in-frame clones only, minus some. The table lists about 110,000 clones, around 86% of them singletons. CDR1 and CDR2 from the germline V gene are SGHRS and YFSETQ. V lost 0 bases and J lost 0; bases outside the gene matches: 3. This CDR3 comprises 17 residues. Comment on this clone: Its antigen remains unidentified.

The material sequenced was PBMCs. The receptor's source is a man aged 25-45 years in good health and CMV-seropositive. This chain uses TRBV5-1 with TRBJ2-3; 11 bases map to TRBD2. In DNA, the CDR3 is TGCGCCAGCAGCTTGGTGGGGACTAGCGGTAGCACAGATACGCAGTATTTT. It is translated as CASSLVGTSGSTDTQYF.